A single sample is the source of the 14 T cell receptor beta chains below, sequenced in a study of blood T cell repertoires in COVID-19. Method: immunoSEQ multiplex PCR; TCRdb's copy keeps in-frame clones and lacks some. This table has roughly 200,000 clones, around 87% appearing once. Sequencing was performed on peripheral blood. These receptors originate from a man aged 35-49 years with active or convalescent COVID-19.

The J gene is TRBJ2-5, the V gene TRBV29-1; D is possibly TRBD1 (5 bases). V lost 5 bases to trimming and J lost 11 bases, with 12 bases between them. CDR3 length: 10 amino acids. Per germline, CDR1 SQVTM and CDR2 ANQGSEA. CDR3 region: CSVIVQGQYF. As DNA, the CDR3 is TGCAGCGTTATTGTGCAGGGACAGTACTTC.

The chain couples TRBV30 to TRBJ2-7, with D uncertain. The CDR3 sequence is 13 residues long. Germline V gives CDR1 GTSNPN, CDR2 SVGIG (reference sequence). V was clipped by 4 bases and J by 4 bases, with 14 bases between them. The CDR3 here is CAWTPGTRYEQYF. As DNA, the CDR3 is TGTGCCTGGACCCCAGGTACCCGATACGAGCAGTACTTC.

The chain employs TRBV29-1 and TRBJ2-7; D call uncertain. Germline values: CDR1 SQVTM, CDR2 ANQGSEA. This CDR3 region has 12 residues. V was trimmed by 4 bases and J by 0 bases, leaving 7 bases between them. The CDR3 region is CSVVGRSYEQYF. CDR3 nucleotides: TGCAGCGTTGTGGGCCGCTCCTACGAGCAGTACTTC.

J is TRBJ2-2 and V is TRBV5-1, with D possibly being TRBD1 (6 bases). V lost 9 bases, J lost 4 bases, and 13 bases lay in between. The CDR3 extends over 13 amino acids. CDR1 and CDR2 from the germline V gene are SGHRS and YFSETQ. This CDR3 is CATQGQITGELFF. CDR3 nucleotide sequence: TGCGCCACTCAGGGGCAGATCACCGGGGAGCTGTTTTTT.

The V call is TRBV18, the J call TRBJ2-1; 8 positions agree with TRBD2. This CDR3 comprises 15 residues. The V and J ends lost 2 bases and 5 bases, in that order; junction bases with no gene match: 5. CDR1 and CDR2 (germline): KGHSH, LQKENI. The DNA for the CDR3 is TGTGCCAGCTCACCAGACGGGGGGGCCAACAATGAGCAGTTCTTC. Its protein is CASSPDGGANNEQFF.

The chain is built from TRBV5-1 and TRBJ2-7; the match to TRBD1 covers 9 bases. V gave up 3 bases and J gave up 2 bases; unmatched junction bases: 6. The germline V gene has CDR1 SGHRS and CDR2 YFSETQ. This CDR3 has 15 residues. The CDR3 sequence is CASSYQGQGPYEQYF. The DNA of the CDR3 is TGCGCCAGCAGCTACCAGGGACAGGGCCCCTACGAGCAGTACTTC.

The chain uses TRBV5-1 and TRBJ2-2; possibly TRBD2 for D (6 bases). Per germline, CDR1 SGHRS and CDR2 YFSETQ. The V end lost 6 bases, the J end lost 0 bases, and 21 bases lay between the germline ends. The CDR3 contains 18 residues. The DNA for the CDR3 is TGCGCCAGCACCGGGCGGCGCGGGGAACCCGCGAACACCGGGGAGCTGTTTTTT. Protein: CASTGRRGEPANTGELFF.

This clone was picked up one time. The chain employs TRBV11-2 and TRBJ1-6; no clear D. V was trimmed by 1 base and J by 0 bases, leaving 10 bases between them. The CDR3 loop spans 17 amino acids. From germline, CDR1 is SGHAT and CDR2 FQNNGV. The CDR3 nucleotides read TGTGCCAGCAGCTTAGTTGGAGGGAGCTCCTATAATTCACCCCTCCACTTT. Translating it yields CASSLVGGSSYNSPLHF.

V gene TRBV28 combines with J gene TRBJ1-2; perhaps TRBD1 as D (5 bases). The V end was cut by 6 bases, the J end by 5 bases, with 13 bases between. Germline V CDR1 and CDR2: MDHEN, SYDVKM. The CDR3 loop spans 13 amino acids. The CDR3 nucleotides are TGTGCCAGCAGAACGGCGACAGATTATGGCTACACCTTC. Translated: CASRTATDYGYTF.

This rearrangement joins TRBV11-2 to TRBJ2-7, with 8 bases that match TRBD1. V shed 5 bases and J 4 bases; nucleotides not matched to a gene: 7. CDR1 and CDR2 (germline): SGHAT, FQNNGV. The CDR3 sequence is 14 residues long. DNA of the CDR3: TGTGCCAGCAGCCTATCGGACAGGGAGTACGAGCAGTACTTC. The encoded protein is CASSLSDREYEQYF.

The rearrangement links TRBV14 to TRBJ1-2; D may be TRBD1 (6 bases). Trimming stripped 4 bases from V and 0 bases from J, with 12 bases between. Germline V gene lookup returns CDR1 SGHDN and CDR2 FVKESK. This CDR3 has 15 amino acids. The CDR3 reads CASSPRTASNYGYTF. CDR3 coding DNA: TGTGCCAGCAGCCCCAGGACAGCCTCTAACTATGGCTACACCTTC.

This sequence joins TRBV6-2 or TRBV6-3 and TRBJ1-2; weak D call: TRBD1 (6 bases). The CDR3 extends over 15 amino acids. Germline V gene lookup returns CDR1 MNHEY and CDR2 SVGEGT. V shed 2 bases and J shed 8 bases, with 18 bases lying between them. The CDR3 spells CASSYVRGGDLGYTF. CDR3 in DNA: TGTGCCAGCAGTTACGTGCGGGGGGGCGACCTGGGCTACACCTTC.

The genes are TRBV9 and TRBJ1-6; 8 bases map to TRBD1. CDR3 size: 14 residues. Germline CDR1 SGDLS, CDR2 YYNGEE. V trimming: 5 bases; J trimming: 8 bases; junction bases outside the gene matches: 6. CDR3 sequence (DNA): TGTGCCAGCAGTCCGGGACAGGTGTATTCACCCCTCCACTTT. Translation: CASSPGQVYSPLHF.

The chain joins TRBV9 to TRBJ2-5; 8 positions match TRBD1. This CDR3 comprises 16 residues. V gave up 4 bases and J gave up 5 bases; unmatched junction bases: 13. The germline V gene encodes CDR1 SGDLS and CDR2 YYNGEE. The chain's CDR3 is CASSPPGTGTGETQYF. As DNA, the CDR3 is TGTGCCAGCAGCCCCCCCGGGACAGGCACGGGGGAGACCCAGTACTTC.